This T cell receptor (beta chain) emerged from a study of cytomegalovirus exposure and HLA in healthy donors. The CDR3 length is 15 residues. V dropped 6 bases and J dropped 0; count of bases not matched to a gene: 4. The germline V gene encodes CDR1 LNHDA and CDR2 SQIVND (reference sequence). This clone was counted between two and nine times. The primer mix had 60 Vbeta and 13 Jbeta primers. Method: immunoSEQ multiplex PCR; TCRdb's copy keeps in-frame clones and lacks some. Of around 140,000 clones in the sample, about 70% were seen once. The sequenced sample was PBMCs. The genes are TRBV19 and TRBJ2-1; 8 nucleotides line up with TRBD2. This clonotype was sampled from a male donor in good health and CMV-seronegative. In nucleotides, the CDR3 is TGTGCCAGTAGGGGACTAGGGAACTCCTACAATGAGCAGTTCTTC. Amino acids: CASRGLGNSYNEQFF.